This paragraph reports one T cell receptor (beta chain). Its antigen remains unidentified. The data belong to a study of T cells in narcolepsy. On the study more broadly: Healthy controls were enrolled alongside patients with narcolepsy type 1 or type 2.

Study findings and constraints: Autoreactive HCRT-specific and TRIB2-specific clonotypes were marked in same-patient CSF-versus-blood CD4+ comparisons. Reportedly, autoreactive clonotypes were serially detected in patients' blood but not controls'.

V lost 5 bases and J 4 bases, leaving 24 bases between the germline ends. This CDR3 contains 18 residues. Germline lookup yields CDR1 SEHNR and CDR2 FQNEAQ (reference sequence). Generated by immunoSEQ multiplex PCR, the TCRdb table keeps only in-frame clones and is missing some. The profile covers about 30,000 clones, with about four fifths appearing a single time and about 2.5% taken by the ten largest. This receptor was identified in a human donor with narcolepsy. V gene TRBV7-9 combines with J gene TRBJ1-3; maybe TRBD1 (6 bases). The sample taken for sequencing was CD45RA- memory CD4+ T cells from PBMCs. In nucleotides, the CDR3 is TGTGCCAGCAGCACCCCCCGGGGGGCAGGGACTTCGGGAAACACCATATATTTT. The encoded protein is CASSTPRGAGTSGNTIYF.